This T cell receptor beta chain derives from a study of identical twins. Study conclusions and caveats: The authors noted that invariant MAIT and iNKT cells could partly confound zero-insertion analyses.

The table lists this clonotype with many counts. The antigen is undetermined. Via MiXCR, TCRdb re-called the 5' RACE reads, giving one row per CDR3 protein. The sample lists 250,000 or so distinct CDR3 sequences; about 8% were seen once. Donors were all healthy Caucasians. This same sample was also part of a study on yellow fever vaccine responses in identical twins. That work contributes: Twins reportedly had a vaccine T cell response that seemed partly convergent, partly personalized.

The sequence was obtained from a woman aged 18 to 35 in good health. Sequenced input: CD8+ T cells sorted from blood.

CDR3 loop: CASSYFQEQFF. In DNA, the CDR3 is TGTGCCAGCAGTTACTTCCAAGAGCAGTTCTTC. The chain couples TRBV6-5 to TRBJ2-1; D call uncertain. Trimming stripped 1 base from V and 10 bases from J, with 5 bases between. Germline CDR1 MNHEY, CDR2 SVGAGI. The CDR3 has 11 amino acids.